This TCR beta chain was identified in a study of blood T cell repertoires in COVID-19. Seattle participants joined during active infection and were tracked over time. This CDR3 comprises 14 residues. V lost 5 bases, J lost 8 bases, and 8 bases stayed unmatched. The germline CDR1 and CDR2 sequences are SEHNR and FQNEAQ (reference sequence). Repertoires were generated with immunoSEQ multiplex PCR, while TCRdb's copy carries only in-frame clones and drops some. The repertoire holds about 360,000 clones, with 75% to 90% as singletons. The receptor comes from a woman aged 55-69 years with COVID-19, enrolled during active disease. V and J are TRBV7-9 and TRBJ1-4; TRBD1 aligns across 7 bases. The sample was peripheral blood. The CDR3: CASSHRQGEEKLFF. The CDR3, as DNA: TGTGCCAGCAGCCACAGACAGGGAGAGGAAAAACTGTTTTTT. The full variable domain, in which reference TRBV7-9 and TRBJ1-4 provide the parts outside the CDR3, is DTGVSQNPRHKITKRGQNVTFRCDPISEHNRLYWYRQTLGQGPEFLTYFQNEAQLEKSRLLSDRFSAERPKGSFSTLEIQRTEQGDSAMYLCASSHRQGEEKLFFGSGTQLSVL.